Following are 20 T cell receptor beta chains from one sample sequenced in a study of metastatic and nonmetastatic thyroid tumors. Each patient went into thyroid surgery without having received any treatment. Via MiXCR, TCRdb re-called the PCR reads. The profile shows thousands of clones, 30% of them singletons. What was sequenced was adjacent normal tissue. The receptors were gathered from a female donor with papillary thyroid cancer or a benign thyroid nodule (not recorded which). Some clones in this sample may be carry-over from other donors' samples.

This rearrangement joins TRBV2 to TRBJ1-2; 9 bases align to TRBD1. This CDR3 is built from 13 residues. J was trimmed by 7 bases and V by 8 bases; bases with no gene match: 8. Germline V gene data show CDR1 as SNHLY and CDR2 as FYNNEI. The CDR3 region is CASLGQGFSGYTF. In nucleotides, the CDR3 is TGTGCCAGCCTAGGACAGGGGTTTTCTGGCTACACCTTC.

The chain employs TRBV20-1 and TRBJ2-3; 8 bases agree with TRBD1. CDR1 and CDR2 (germline): DFQATT, SNEGSKA (reference sequence). V lost 7 bases, J lost 4 bases, and 10 bases stayed unmatched. The CDR3 runs 14 residues. The CDR3 region is CSGCDQGAADTQYF. CDR3 coding DNA: TGCAGTGGTTGTGATCAGGGGGCCGCAGATACGCAGTATTTT.

This clone was picked up a small number of times. The chain uses TRBV6-2 or TRBV6-3 and TRBJ2-7, with D possibly matching TRBD2 (6 bases). Per germline, CDR1 MNHEY and CDR2 SVGEGT. CDR3 size: 15 residues. Trimming took 2 bases from V and 6 from J, leaving 17 bases between them. The CDR3 DNA follows: TGTGCCAGCAGTTACCCCACGGGAGCCCCTTTCGAGCAGTACTTC. This translates into CASSYPTGAPFEQYF.

This clone has at least ten counts. The rearrangement links TRBV6-2 or TRBV6-3 to TRBJ2-5, with D possibly matching TRBD1 (6 bases). The CDR3 has 14 amino acids. Germline V CDR1 and CDR2: MNHEY, SVGEGT. V was trimmed by 7 bases and J by 1 base, leaving 13 bases between them. The CDR3 DNA follows: TGTGCCAGCACCATAACAGGGTTCCAAGAGACCCAGTACTTC. This sequence encodes CASTITGFQETQYF.

There are a few counts of this clone. The V call is TRBV2, the J call TRBJ1-1; weak D call: TRBD1 (6 bases). Germline CDR1 SNHLY, CDR2 FYNNEI. The CDR3 is 14 amino acids. V lost 2 bases and J lost 0, with 7 bases in between. The CDR3: CASSERTVNTEAFF. DNA of the CDR3: TGTGCCAGCAGTGAAAGGACAGTGAACACTGAAGCTTTCTTT.

This clone was observed a handful of times. V is TRBV2 and J is TRBJ1-2; no clear D gene. The V gene lost 8 bases and the J gene lost 5 bases, with 18 bases spanning the gap. Germline V gene data show CDR1 as SNHLY and CDR2 as FYNNEI. This CDR3 is 14 amino acids long. CDR3 bases: TGTGCCAGCGTGGGCACGGTCGGGATTTATGGCTACACCTTC. This sequence encodes CASVGTVGIYGYTF.

In this sample, this clone turned up a few times. The genes are TRBV6-5 and TRBJ1-1, with D uncertain. This CDR3 contains 15 residues. Per germline, CDR1 MNHEY and CDR2 SVGAGI. V shed 4 bases and J shed 0 bases, with 12 bases lying between them. The CDR3 sequence is CASSFMRGMNTEAFF. For the CDR3, the DNA is TGTGCCAGCAGTTTCATGCGGGGTATGAACACTGAAGCTTTCTTT.

This clone was seen only a few times. The chain recombines TRBV6-6 with TRBJ1-6; possible D gene TRBD1, 5 bases. The germline V gene encodes CDR1 MNHNY and CDR2 SVGAGI (reference sequence). Deletions cut 2 bases from V and 7 bases from J, with 12 bases between. The CDR3 has 15 residues. CDR3 protein: CASSYAGSGNSPLHF. The CDR3 DNA sequence: TGTGCCAGCAGTTACGCAGGGAGCGGCAATTCACCCCTCCACTTT.

This clone appeared many times. A much larger clone differs by one base, so this may be a read error. The chain couples TRBV5-5 to TRBJ2-5, with 8 nucleotides matching TRBD1. After removal of 4 bases from V and 1 base from J, the junction contained 3 bases not matched to a gene. This CDR3 contains 14 residues. Per the germline V gene, CDR1 is SGHKS and CDR2 is YYEKEE (reference sequence). The CDR3 here is CASSRTGSQETQYF. The CDR3 nucleotides read TGTGCCAGCAGCAGGACAGGGTCCCAAGAGACCCAGTACTTC.

This clone ranks as medium-sized. CDR3 region: CSNYEQYF. In nucleotides, the CDR3 is TGCAGCAATTACGAGCAGTACTTC. The rearrangement uses TRBV29-1 and TRBJ2-7; no definite D call. Trimming removed 8 bases from V and 4 bases from J, with 3 bases in between. The CDR3 is made up of 8 amino acids. Germline loops: CDR1 SQVTM, CDR2 ANQGSEA.

This clone was seen more than once but under ten times. This chain connects TRBV6-1 to TRBJ2-7; 9 bases are shared with TRBD1. Germline-derived CDR1 and CDR2 are MNHNS and SASEGT. Trimming cost V 1 base and J 4 bases; bases outside gene matches: 5. The CDR3 sequence is 15 residues long. CDR3 protein: CASSEEIQGAYEQYF. The DNA of the CDR3 is TGTGCCAGCAGTGAAGAAATACAGGGGGCATACGAGCAGTACTTC.

This clone was detected only a few times. The rearrangement links TRBV28 to TRBJ2-7; weak D call: TRBD1 (6 bases). This CDR3 is built from 14 residues. Germline V lookup: CDR1 MDHEN, CDR2 SYDVKM. The V end was cut by 5 bases, the J end by 1 base, with 12 bases between. CDR3 region: CASSPRGRSYEQYF. CDR3 in DNA: TGTGCCAGCAGTCCCAGGGGTAGATCCTACGAGCAGTACTTC.

V is TRBV28 and J is TRBJ2-1; 8 bases match TRBD2. The CDR3 is 14 amino acids. J lost 7 bases, V lost 7 bases, and 9 bases had no gene match. The V gene's germline CDR1 is MDHEN and CDR2 SYDVKM. In DNA, the CDR3 is TGTGCCAGCACTCGAGCGGGAGCCAGGAATGAGCAGTTCTTC. Its protein product is CASTRAGARNEQFF.

This clone was seen more than once but under ten times. The chain has TRBV19 and TRBJ2-6, with 7 positions matching TRBD1. The germline gives CDR1 LNHDA, CDR2 SQIVND (reference sequence). CDR3 size: 20 residues. Trimming took 3 bases from V and 2 from J; bases not matched to a gene: 16. Here the CDR3 reads CASSILGQTPVGAGANVLTF. In DNA form, the CDR3 reads TGTGCCAGTAGTATCCTGGGACAGACTCCCGTGGGGGCTGGGGCCAACGTCCTGACTTTC.

This chain links TRBV28 with TRBJ1-1; TRBD1 agrees at 11 bases. The CDR3 covers 17 residues. V trimming: 4 bases; J trimming: 0 bases; junction bases outside the gene matches: 7. CDR1 and CDR2 from the germline V gene are MDHEN and SYDVKM. The CDR3 DNA follows: TGTGCCAGCAGTTCATTGGACAGGGGGCCCATGAACACTGAAGCTTTCTTT. It encodes CASSSLDRGPMNTEAFF.

This clone was seen at least ten times. Other DNA variants within this sample encode the same CDR3. The genes are TRBV4-1 and TRBJ2-1; tentatively, D is TRBD2 (5 bases). Trimming removed 0 bases from V and 7 bases from J, with 10 bases in between. The CDR3 covers 14 residues. Germline V lookup: CDR1 MGHRA, CDR2 YSYEKL. CDR3 residues: CASSQEHGDNEQFF. As DNA, the CDR3 is TGCGCCAGCAGCCAAGAGCACGGGGATAATGAGCAGTTCTTC.

This chain links TRBV5-1 with TRBJ1-6; no definite D call. CDR1 and CDR2 (germline): SGHRS, YFSETQ. V lost 4 bases, J lost 8 bases, and 13 bases lay in between. The CDR3 is 14 residues long. The CDR3 nucleotides are TGCGCCAGCAGCATAGGGAGTCCTTATTCACCCCTCCACTTT. Amino acid sequence: CASSIGSPYSPLHF.

The gene calls are TRBV18 and TRBJ1-3, with 7 bases that match TRBD1. The V segment lost 7 bases and the J segment 4 bases; nucleotides outside the gene matches: 10. This CDR3 spans 15 amino acids. The V gene's germline CDR1 is KGHSH and CDR2 LQKENI. CDR3 in amino acids: CASLTSGGPGNTIYF. Here the CDR3 DNA reads TGTGCCAGCTTAACATCAGGGGGACCAGGAAACACCATATATTTT.

This clone was seen a handful of times. This chain uses TRBV20-1 with TRBJ2-6; 7 bases line up with TRBD2. Germline assignment: CDR1 DFQATT and CDR2 SNEGSKA (reference sequence). V lost 1 base and J lost 0; bases outside the gene matches: 9. CDR3 length equals 18 residues. The CDR3 DNA sequence: TGCAGTGCTAGAGGAGATAGCGGGTCGAACTCTGGGGCCAACGTCCTGACTTTC. As protein: CSARGDSGSNSGANVLTF.

This chain links TRBV7-9 with TRBJ2-7, with D tentatively TRBD2 (6 bases). Germline values: CDR1 SEHNR, CDR2 FQNEAQ (reference sequence). The CDR3 covers 14 residues. Between the trimmed V and J ends, which lost 1 base and 3 bases, there was a span of 10 bases. This CDR3 is CASSLDGGLYEQYF. The CDR3 DNA follows: TGTGCCAGCAGCTTAGACGGGGGTCTCTACGAGCAGTACTTC.